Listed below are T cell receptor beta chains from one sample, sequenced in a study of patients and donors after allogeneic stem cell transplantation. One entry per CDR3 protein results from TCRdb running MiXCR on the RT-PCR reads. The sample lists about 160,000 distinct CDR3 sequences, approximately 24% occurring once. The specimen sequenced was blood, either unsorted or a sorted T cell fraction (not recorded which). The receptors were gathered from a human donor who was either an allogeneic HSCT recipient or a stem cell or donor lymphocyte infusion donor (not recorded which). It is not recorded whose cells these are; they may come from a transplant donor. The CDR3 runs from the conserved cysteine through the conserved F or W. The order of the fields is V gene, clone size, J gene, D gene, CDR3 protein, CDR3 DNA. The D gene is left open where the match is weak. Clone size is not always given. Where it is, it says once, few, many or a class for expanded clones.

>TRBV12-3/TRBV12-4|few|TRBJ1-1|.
CASLFLNTEAFF
TGTGCCAGCCTCTTCCTTAACACTGAAGCTTTCTTT
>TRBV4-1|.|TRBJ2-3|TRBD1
CASSQGPFYRGRRDTQYF
TGCGCCAGCAGCCAAGGTCCTTTTTACAGGGGGCGCAGAGATACGCAGTATTTT
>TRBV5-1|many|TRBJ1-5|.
CASSLVGPQPQHF
TGCGCCAGCAGCTTAGTAGGGCCTCAGCCCCAGCATTTT
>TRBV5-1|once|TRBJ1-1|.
CAGSLGTGTGLEDFF
TGCGCCGGCAGCTTGGGAACGGGGACGGGCCTTGAAGATTTCTTT
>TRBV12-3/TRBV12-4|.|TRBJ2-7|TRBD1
CASSHGTGSYEQYF
TGTGCCAGCAGTCACGGGACAGGGTCCTACGAGCAGTACTTC
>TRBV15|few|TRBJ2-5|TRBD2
CATSSLRTSSSQETQYF
TGTGCCACCAGCAGCCTTAGGACTAGCTCCTCTCAAGAGACCCAGTACTTC
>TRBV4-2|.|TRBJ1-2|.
CASSQGTTYRFRFRGYTF
TGTGCCAGCAGCCAAGGAACAACTTACAGGTTTCGCTTCAGGGGCTACACCTTC
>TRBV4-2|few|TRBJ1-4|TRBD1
CASSQAGTDNEKLFF
TGTGCCAGCAGCCAAGCCGGGACAGATAATGAAAAACTGTTTTTT
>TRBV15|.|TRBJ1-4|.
CATSIATNEKLFF
TGTGCCACCAGTATTGCAACTAATGAAAAACTGTTTTTT
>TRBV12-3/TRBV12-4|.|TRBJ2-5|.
CASTFSQRETQYF
TGTGCCAGCACCTTCAGCCAGAGGGAGACCCAGTACTTC
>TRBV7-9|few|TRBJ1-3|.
CASSSSGEGLGNTIYF
TGTGCCAGCAGCTCCAGCGGAGAGGGGCTGGGGAACACCATATATTTT
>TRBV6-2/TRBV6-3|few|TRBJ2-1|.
CASSYSPGAYNEQFF
TGTGCCAGCAGTTACTCTCCGGGAGCCTACAATGAGCAGTTCTTC
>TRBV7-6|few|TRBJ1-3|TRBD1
CASSPDRGKGADTIYF
TGTGCCAGCAGCCCCGACAGGGGCAAGGGTGCAGACACCATATATTTT
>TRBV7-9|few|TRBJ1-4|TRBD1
CASTIWTGGYEKLFF
TGTGCCAGCACGATCTGGACAGGGGGTTATGAAAAACTGTTTTTT
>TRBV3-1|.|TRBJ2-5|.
CASSQTGGRETQYF
TGTGCCAGCAGTCAAACCGGGGGCCGCGAGACCCAGTACTTC
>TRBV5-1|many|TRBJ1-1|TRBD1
CASSYRQGGNTEAFF
TGCGCCAGCAGCTACCGACAGGGGGGTAACACTGAAGCTTTCTTT
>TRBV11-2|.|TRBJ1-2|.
CASSLVLQAPYGYTF
TGTGCCAGCAGCTTAGTATTACAGGCCCCCTATGGCTACACCTTC
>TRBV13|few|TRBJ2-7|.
CASSLGEGLLSYEQYF
TGTGCCAGCAGCTTAGGCGAAGGACTCCTCTCCTACGAGCAGTACTTC
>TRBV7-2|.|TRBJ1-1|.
CASSLGTDMNTEAFF
TGTGCCAGCAGCTTAGGGACAGATATGAACACTGAAGCTTTCTTT
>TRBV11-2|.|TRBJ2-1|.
CASSPSLRDEQFF
TGTGCCAGCAGCCCGTCCCTGAGGGATGAGCAGTTCTTC
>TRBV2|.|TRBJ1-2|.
CASSEARLFGGYTF
TGTGCCAGCAGTGAAGCGCGACTCTTCGGGGGCTACACCTTC
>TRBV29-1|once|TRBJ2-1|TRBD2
CSVDGLAPLLDNEQFF
TGCAGCGTTGATGGACTAGCGCCTCTGTTGGACAATGAGCAGTTCTTC
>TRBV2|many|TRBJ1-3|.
CASSGGERNTIYF
TGTGCCAGCAGTGGGGGGGAGAGAAACACCATATATTTT
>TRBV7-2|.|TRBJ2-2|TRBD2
CASSFLAGGSGELFF
TGTGCCAGCAGCTTTCTAGCGGGAGGTTCCGGGGAGCTGTTTTTT
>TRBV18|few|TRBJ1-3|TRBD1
CASSPRQGGTDTIYF
TGTGCCAGCTCACCACGACAGGGAGGTACGGACACCATATATTTT
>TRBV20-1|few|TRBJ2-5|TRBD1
CSARAIRGQGETQYF
TGCAGTGCTAGAGCCATCCGCGGACAGGGGGAGACCCAGTACTTC
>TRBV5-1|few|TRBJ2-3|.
CASGNGLTDTQYF
TGCGCCAGCGGAAACGGTCTCACAGATACGCAGTATTTT
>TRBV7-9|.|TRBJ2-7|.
CASSDPSTAGEQYF
TGTGCCAGCAGCGATCCATCAACGGCGGGCGAGCAGTACTTC
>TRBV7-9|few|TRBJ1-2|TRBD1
CASSLFFRDRDFGYTF
TGTGCCAGCAGCTTATTTTTTAGGGACAGGGACTTTGGCTACACCTTC
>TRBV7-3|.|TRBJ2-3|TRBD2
CASSSSAGGLTDTQYF
TGTGCCAGCAGCTCTTCAGCGGGGGGCCTCACAGATACGCAGTATTTT
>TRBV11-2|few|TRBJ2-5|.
CASSLLGHSQETQYF
TGTGCCAGCAGCTTATTAGGACACTCACAAGAGACCCAGTACTTC
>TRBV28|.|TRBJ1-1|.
CASSFNSPEALF
TGTGCCAGCAGTTTTAACAGCCCCGAAGCTCTCTTT
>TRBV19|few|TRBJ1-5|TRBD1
CASSPGTGTGSNQPQHF
TGTGCCAGTAGTCCCGGCACCGGGACAGGGAGCAATCAGCCCCAGCATTTT
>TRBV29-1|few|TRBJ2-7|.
CSASPGHPYEQYF
TGCAGCGCCAGTCCGGGACACCCCTACGAGCAGTACTTC
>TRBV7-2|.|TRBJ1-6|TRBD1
CASSSFTSTGYNSPLHF
TGTGCCAGCAGCTCCTTTACATCGACAGGGTATAATTCACCCCTCCACTTT
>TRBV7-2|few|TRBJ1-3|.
CASSSGGGSSGNTIYF
TGTGCCAGCAGCTCAGGCGGGGGGAGCTCTGGAAACACCATATATTTT
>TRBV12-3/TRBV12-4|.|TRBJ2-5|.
CASNLQGYRETQYF
TGTGCCAGCAACCTACAGGGTTATCGAGAGACCCAGTACTTC
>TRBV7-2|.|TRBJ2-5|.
CASSHVGLYQETQYF
TGTGCCAGCAGCCATGTCGGACTGTACCAAGAGACCCAGTACTTC
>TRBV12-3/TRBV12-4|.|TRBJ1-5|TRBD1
CASTSAGQNQPQHF
TGTGCCAGCACTTCCGCGGGACAGAATCAGCCCCAGCATTTT
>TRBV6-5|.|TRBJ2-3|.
CASSTGYYTDTQYF
TGTGCCAGCAGTACAGGTTATTACACAGATACGCAGTATTTT
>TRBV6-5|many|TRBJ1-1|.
CASSVDGTPRDTEAFF
TGTGCCAGCAGTGTCGACGGCACCCCCCGGGACACTGAAGCTTTCTTT
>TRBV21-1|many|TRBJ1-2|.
CASSKSAARGYTF
TGTGCCAGCAGCAAATCAGCAGCCAGGGGCTACACCTTC
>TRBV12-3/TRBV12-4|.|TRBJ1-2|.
CASTFRGVYGYTF
TGTGCCAGCACTTTCCGGGGAGTCTATGGCTACACCTTC
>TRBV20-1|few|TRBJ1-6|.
CSARGEERGRYGSPLHF
TGCAGTGCTAGAGGTGAAGAGCGGGGGAGATATGGTTCACCCCTCCACTTT
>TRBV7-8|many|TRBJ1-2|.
CASSSDRRGGYTF
TGTGCCAGCAGCTCTGATAGGAGGGGTGGCTACACCTTC
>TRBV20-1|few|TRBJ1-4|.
CSAKGFPDEKLFF
TGCAGTGCTAAGGGGTTTCCGGATGAAAAACTGTTTTTT
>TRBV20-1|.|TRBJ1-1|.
CSASEYRAYEAFF
TGCAGTGCTAGTGAATACAGGGCTTATGAAGCTTTCTTT
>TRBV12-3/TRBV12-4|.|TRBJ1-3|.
CASDSAGNTIYF
TGTGCCAGTGACAGCGCCGGAAACACCATATATTTT
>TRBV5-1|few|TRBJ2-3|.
CASSARGPEDTQYF
TGCGCCAGCAGCGCCCGGGGGCCCGAAGATACGCAGTATTTT
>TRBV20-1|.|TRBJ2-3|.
CSARDASETWKETDTQYF
TGCAGTGCTAGAGACGCTAGCGAGACCTGGAAGGAGACAGATACGCAGTATTTT
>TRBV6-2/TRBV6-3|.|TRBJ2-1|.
CASSYSIPGVEQFF
TGTGCCAGCAGTTACTCTATTCCAGGGGTTGAGCAGTTCTTC